This T cell receptor beta chain comes out of a study of control samples from healthy donors and cancer patients. Assay: immunoSEQ multiplex PCR; the TCRdb copy retains only in-frame clones and omits some. The profile covers over 100,000 clones, with 80% to 95% appearing a single time and 2% to 3% taken by the ten largest. V was clipped by 5 bases and J by 7 bases; unmatched bases: 9. There are 15 residues in the CDR3. From germline, CDR1 is WNHNN and CDR2 SYGVQD (reference sequence). The receptor was isolated from a middle-aged man in good health. The rearrangement joins TRBV10-1 to TRBJ2-1, with 9 bases matching TRBD2. Material for sequencing was blood. In DNA, the CDR3 is TGCGCCAGCAGTCGCATAGGGACTAGCAGGAATGAGCAGTTCTTC. Translating gives CASSRIGTSRNEQFF.